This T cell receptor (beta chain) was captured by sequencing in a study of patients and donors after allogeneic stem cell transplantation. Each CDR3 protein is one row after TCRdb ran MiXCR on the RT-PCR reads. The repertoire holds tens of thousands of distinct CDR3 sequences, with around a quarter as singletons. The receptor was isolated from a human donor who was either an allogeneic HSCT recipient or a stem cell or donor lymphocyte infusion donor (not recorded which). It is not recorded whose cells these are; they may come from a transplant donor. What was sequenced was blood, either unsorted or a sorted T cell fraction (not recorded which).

The DNA for the CDR3 is TGTGCCAGCAGTTATTCAGTGGCGGGAGTTTATGAGCAGTTCTTC. Its protein product is CASSYSVAGVYEQFF. The V call is TRBV6-2 or TRBV6-3, the J call TRBJ2-1, with 7 nucleotides matching TRBD2. This CDR3 is 15 amino acids long. The V segment lost 3 bases and the J segment 8 bases; nucleotides outside the gene matches: 10. CDR1 is MNHEY, CDR2 SVGEGT, per germline.